These 23 T cell receptor beta chains share one sample of origin, sequenced in a study of siplizumab effects on memory and regulatory T cells. Sequenced by immunoSEQ multiplex PCR; TCRdb stores in-frame clones only, minus some. The repertoire consists of 92,000 or so clones, with about 87% occurring once and the leading ten covering 15%. Specimen: CD4+ T cells sorted from blood. Receptors were obtained from a human donor in good health.

The count of this clone is one. V and J are TRBV5-1 and TRBJ2-3, with D tentatively TRBD1 or TRBD2 (5 bases each). Looked up from germline, CDR1 is SGHRS and CDR2 is YFSETQ. Trimming left V 2 bases short and J 2 bases short, with 12 bases between. The CDR3 has 15 amino acids. CDR3 loop: CASSFRGPSTDTQYF. The DNA of the CDR3 is TGCGCCAGCAGCTTTCGGGGCCCTTCCACAGATACGCAGTATTTT.

CDR3 in DNA: TGTGCCAGTAGTATTCTAGCGGGAGGGCAAGATACGCAGTATTTT. Translated: CASSILAGGQDTQYF. The chain carries TRBV19 and TRBJ2-3, with TRBD2 matching over 12 bases. This CDR3 spans 15 amino acids. Germline trimming cut 3 bases from V and 5 bases from J; bases unmatched to any gene: 3. In germline, CDR1 is LNHDA, CDR2 SQIVND (reference sequence).

This chain connects TRBV29-1 to TRBJ2-5; 11 bases map to TRBD1. The V segment lost 7 bases and the J segment 11 bases; nucleotides outside the gene matches: 6. The CDR3 is 11 residues long. Germline V lookup: CDR1 SQVTM, CDR2 ANQGSEA. CDR3 loop: CSGDRGGEQYF. CDR3 coding DNA: TGCAGCGGGGACAGGGGGGGTGAGCAGTACTTC.

This rearrangement joins TRBV27 to TRBJ2-1; TRBD1 aligns across 9 bases. The ends lost 6 bases at V and 9 bases at J; junction bases unmatched: 15. Germline V gives CDR1 MNHEY, CDR2 SMNVEV (reference sequence). CDR3 length equals 16 residues. The DNA for the CDR3 is TGTGCCAGCAGGCCTCAGGGGACAGGGCATCGTCTTGAGCAGTTCTTC. Translated, it gives CASRPQGTGHRLEQFF.

The V and J genes are TRBV19 and TRBJ1-2; 9 bases are shared with TRBD1. V was clipped by 5 bases and J by 3 bases; unmatched bases: 7. This CDR3 is built from 15 residues. In germline, CDR1 is LNHDA, CDR2 SQIVND (reference sequence). The CDR3: CASSLGDRVDYGYTF. For the CDR3, the DNA is TGTGCCAGTAGTTTGGGGGACAGGGTGGACTATGGCTACACCTTC.

The rearrangement uses TRBV18 and TRBJ2-2; D not certain. Germline V gene lookup returns CDR1 KGHSH and CDR2 LQKENI. The CDR3 is 14 residues long. Trimming removed 1 base from V and 0 bases from J, with 3 bases in between. DNA of the CDR3: TGTGCCAGCTCACCACAGGCGAACACCGGGGAGCTGTTTTTT. Translating it yields CASSPQANTGELFF.

This rearrangement joins TRBV27 to TRBJ2-3; no reliable D call. CDR1 is MNHEY and CDR2 is SMNVEV in the germline V gene (reference sequence). The CDR3 runs to 15 residues. With 3 bases removed from V and 4 bases from J, the gap between germline ends came to 14 bases. The CDR3: CASSLVGTAADTQYF. The DNA of the CDR3 is TGTGCCAGCAGTTTGGTAGGAACGGCAGCAGATACGCAGTATTTT.

There are a few counts of this clone. The CDR3 is CASSLASGGDYEQYF. The CDR3, as DNA: TGTGCCAGCAGCCTGGCGAGCGGAGGGGACTACGAGCAGTACTTC. This sequence joins TRBV5-8 and TRBJ2-7, with D perhaps matching TRBD2 (6 bases). This CDR3 contains 15 residues. Trimming removed 4 bases from V and 3 bases from J, with 17 bases in between. CDR1 and CDR2 (germline): SGHTS, YDEGEE.

This CDR3 is CASSSSGPNTGELFF. The CDR3, as DNA: TGTGCCAGCAGCTCTAGCGGACCGAACACCGGGGAGCTGTTTTTT. The rearrangement links TRBV7-3 to TRBJ2-2; 7 bases line up with TRBD2. The CDR3 is 15 residues long. CDR1 SGHTA and CDR2 FQGTGA come from the germline V gene. The junction had 2 bases not matched to a gene; V was cut back by 4 bases and J by 0 bases.

J is TRBJ1-1 and V is TRBV25-1, with D perhaps TRBD1 (5 bases). There are 14 residues in the CDR3. The germline V gene has CDR1 MGHDK and CDR2 SYGVNS. V was pared by 5 bases and J by 4 bases, with 14 bases between. This CDR3 reads CASSPRQKGTEAFF. CDR3 DNA sequence: TGTGCCAGCAGTCCACGACAGAAGGGCACTGAAGCTTTCTTT.

The CDR3 region has the DNA TGTGCCAGCAGCGCCATTGATAGCGGGAGGAACCCAGATACGCAGTATTTT. Translation gives CASSAIDSGRNPDTQYF. The genes are TRBV9 and TRBJ2-3, with 10 nucleotides matching TRBD2. The CDR3 has 17 residues. Germline loops: CDR1 SGDLS, CDR2 YYNGEE. The trim removed 3 bases at V and 4 bases at J, leaving 11 bases unmatched.

This chain joins TRBV6-5 and TRBJ2-4; 8 nucleotides match TRBD1. V gave up 8 bases and J gave up 6 bases; unmatched junction bases: 0. The CDR3 runs 11 residues. Per germline, CDR1 MNHEY and CDR2 SVGAGI. The CDR3 nucleotides are TGTGCCAGCGGACAGGGAAACATTCAGTACTTC. This sequence encodes CASGQGNIQYF.

The CDR3 sequence: CASSIFLVGQGADTEAFF. The CDR3 DNA is TGTGCCAGTAGTATCTTTTTGGTGGGACAGGGGGCCGACACTGAAGCTTTCTTT. V is TRBV19 and J is TRBJ1-1; 12 bases are shared with TRBD1. The J segment lost 3 bases and the V segment lost 3 bases, leaving 11 bases of the junction unmatched. The CDR3 has 18 residues. The V gene's germline CDR1 is LNHDA and CDR2 SQIVND (reference sequence).

The rearrangement uses TRBV19 and TRBJ1-5, with 9 bases identical to TRBD1. This CDR3 contains 18 residues. CDR1 LNHDA and CDR2 SQIVND come from the germline V gene (reference sequence). V lost 4 bases to trimming and J lost 1 base; unmatched junction nucleotides: 11. CDR3 sequence: CASSKRTGVNPSNQPQHF. The CDR3 DNA reads as TGTGCCAGTAGTAAAAGGACAGGGGTAAATCCGAGCAATCAGCCCCAGCATTTT.

This rearrangement joins TRBV28 to TRBJ2-7, with D possibly TRBD2 on 6 matching bases. This CDR3 is built from 12 residues. Germline V CDR1 and CDR2: MDHEN, SYDVKM. The germline V and J ends were trimmed by 7 bases and 4 bases, with 11 bases remaining between them. The CDR3 nucleotides read TGTGCCAGCATCTCCGGAGGGTACGAGCAGTACTTC. It codes for CASISGGYEQYF.

The chain uses TRBV11-3 and TRBJ2-3; TRBD2 agrees at 13 bases. Germline V CDR1 and CDR2: SGHNT, YENEEA. V lost 5 bases to trimming and J lost 2 bases; unmatched junction nucleotides: 4. The CDR3 contains 16 residues. CDR3 amino acids: CASSLTSGRSTDTQYF. CDR3 in DNA: TGTGCCAGCAGCCTGACTAGCGGGAGGTCCACAGATACGCAGTATTTT.

CDR3 region: CSGSTGGFHNEQFF. CDR3 DNA: TGCAGCGGTTCTACAGGGGGCTTTCACAATGAGCAGTTCTTC. The J gene is TRBJ2-1, the V gene TRBV29-1; TRBD1 matches at 9 bases. The CDR3 is 14 amino acids. The V segment lost 7 bases and the J segment 5 bases; nucleotides outside the gene matches: 9. CDR1 and CDR2 from the germline V gene are SQVTM and ANQGSEA.

This chain connects TRBV11-3 to TRBJ2-2; 7 positions agree with TRBD1. The CDR3 consists of 18 residues. The germline gives CDR1 SGHNT, CDR2 YENEEA. The junction had 16 bases not matched to a gene; V was cut back by 4 bases and J by 5 bases. The CDR3 reads CASSYRGVRGRETGELFF. The CDR3 DNA reads as TGTGCCAGCAGCTATCGCGGAGTTAGGGGGCGCGAAACCGGGGAGCTGTTTTTT.

The rearrangement uses TRBV7-2 and TRBJ2-7; 9 nucleotides match TRBD1. The germline V gene encodes CDR1 SGHTA and CDR2 FQGNSA. Trimming cost V 0 bases and J 2 bases; bases outside gene matches: 5. There are 16 residues in the CDR3. The CDR3 sequence: CASSLAGTGSAYEQYF. The CDR3 region has the DNA TGTGCCAGCAGCTTAGCGGGGACAGGGTCTGCCTACGAGCAGTACTTC.

The chain has TRBV6-5 and TRBJ2-7; no definite D call. The CDR3 consists of 14 residues. The germline V and J ends were trimmed by 5 bases and 0 bases, with 11 bases remaining between them. CDR1 is MNHEY, CDR2 SVGAGI, per germline. The DNA of the CDR3 is TGTGCCAGCAGTGAAGGCCAGTACTCCTACGAGCAGTACTTC. As protein: CASSEGQYSYEQYF.

The CDR3, as DNA: TGTGCCAGCAGGCCCGGAGACCAGTTCAATCAGCCCCAGCATTTT. Protein sequence: CASRPGDQFNQPQHF. The rearrangement links TRBV2 to TRBJ1-5; no reliable D call. The germline V and J ends were trimmed by 6 bases and 3 bases, with 15 bases remaining between them. Germline V gene data show CDR1 as SNHLY and CDR2 as FYNNEI. The CDR3 runs 15 residues.

This clone appeared a few times. This chain links TRBV2 with TRBJ1-1; D not resolved. Looked up from germline, CDR1 is SNHLY and CDR2 is FYNNEI. CDR3 length: 13 residues. Trimming took off 4 bases at V and 0 bases at J, with 6 bases between the two ends. CDR3 nucleotides: TGTGCCAGCAGTGGGTCCATGAACACTGAAGCTTTCTTT. Amino acids: CASSGSMNTEAFF.

The J gene is TRBJ2-7, the V gene TRBV4-1; D not certain. V was cut by 0 bases and J by 0 bases, with 6 bases left in between. CDR3 length equals 14 residues. Germline values: CDR1 MGHRA, CDR2 YSYEKL. CDR3 sequence reads: CASSQERISYEQYF. The DNA of the CDR3 is TGCGCCAGCAGCCAAGAACGGATCTCCTACGAGCAGTACTTC.